Sequencing of this TCR beta chain was carried out in a study of beta chain features in type 1 diabetes. In the study overall: Patients did not differ from healthy donors in age, gender or cell yield. Study observations and caveats: Insertions at VDJ junctions were less frequent in type 1 diabetes patients. These patients also deleted more nucleotides at the same junctions. Within each of all four CD4+ subsets, Type 1 diabetes patients had TCRB CDR3s that were moderately but significantly shorter. The analysis here could not establish whether HLA type shapes TCRB rearrangement.

TCRB transcripts that were expressed got sequenced, as all of the isolated RNA had been reverse transcribed. Produced via immunoSEQ multiplex PCR; TCRdb's table is partial and in-frame only. The sample shows approximately 150,000 clones, approximately 62% of them seen only once. Stem cell-like memory, regulatory, central memory and naive CD4+ cells were sorted via CD45RO/CCR7/CD25/CD127/CD95/CD27. Trimming took 6 bases from V and 8 from J; bases not matched to a gene: 11. The CDR3 has 15 amino acids. The germline gives CDR1 SNHLY, CDR2 FYNNEI. To note about this clone: Its matching antigen is unknown.

This receptor was obtained from a man aged 30-40 years with type 1 diabetes. The V gene is TRBV2, the J gene TRBJ2-1, with 9 bases lining up with TRBD1. Material: naive CD4+ T cells from blood. CDR3: CASRAGQGNGDEQFF. CDR3 nucleotide sequence: TGTGCCAGCAGGGCGGGACAGGGTAATGGAGATGAGCAGTTCTTC.